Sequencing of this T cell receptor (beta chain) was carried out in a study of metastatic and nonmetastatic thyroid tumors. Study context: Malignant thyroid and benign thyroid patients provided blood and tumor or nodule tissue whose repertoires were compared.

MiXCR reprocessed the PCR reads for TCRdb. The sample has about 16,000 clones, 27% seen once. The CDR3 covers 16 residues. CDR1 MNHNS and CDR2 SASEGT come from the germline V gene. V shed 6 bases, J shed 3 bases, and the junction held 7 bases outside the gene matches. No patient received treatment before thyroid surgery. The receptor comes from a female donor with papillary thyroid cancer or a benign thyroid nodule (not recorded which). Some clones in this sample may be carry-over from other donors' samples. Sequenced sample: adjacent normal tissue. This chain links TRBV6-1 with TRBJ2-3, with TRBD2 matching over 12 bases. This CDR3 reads CASSIRLAGETDTQYF. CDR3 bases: TGTGCCAGCAGCATAAGACTAGCGGGAGAAACAGATACGCAGTATTTT.